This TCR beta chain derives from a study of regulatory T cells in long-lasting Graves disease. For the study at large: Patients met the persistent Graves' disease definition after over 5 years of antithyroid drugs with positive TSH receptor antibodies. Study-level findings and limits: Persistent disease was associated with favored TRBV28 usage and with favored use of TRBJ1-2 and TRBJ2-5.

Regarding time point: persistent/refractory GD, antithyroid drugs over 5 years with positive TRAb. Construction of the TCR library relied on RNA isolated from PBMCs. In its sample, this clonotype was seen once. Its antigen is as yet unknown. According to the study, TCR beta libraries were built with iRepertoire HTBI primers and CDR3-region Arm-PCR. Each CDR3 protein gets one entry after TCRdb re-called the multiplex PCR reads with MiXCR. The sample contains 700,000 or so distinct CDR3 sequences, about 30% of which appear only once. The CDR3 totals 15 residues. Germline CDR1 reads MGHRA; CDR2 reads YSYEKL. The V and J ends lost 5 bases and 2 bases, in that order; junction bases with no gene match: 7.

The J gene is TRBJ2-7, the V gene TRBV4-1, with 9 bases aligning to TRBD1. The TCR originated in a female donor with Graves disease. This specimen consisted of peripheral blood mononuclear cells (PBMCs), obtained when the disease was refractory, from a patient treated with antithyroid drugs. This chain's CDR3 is CASSLRTGDPYEQYF. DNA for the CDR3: TGCGCCAGCAGCTTACGGACAGGGGACCCCTACGAGCAGTACTTC.